These 14 T cell receptor beta chains were sequenced from one sample in a study of OX40 agonist ivuxolimab in advanced cancers. Some clones are missing from TCRdb's copy, which holds only in-frame ones; the method was immunoSEQ multiplex PCR. The sample lists about 38,000 clones, over 60% occurring once. The sequenced sample was CD4+ or CD8+ T cells sorted from blood, obtained in a trial of the OX40 agonist ivuxolimab. All receptors derive from an adult with an advanced solid tumor such as melanoma, head and neck, liver or kidney cancer.

The chain links TRBV18 to TRBJ2-5, with D perhaps matching TRBD1 (6 bases). Near its end, the DNA agrees better with TRBJ2-7, so the J call may be wrong. The CDR3 is 15 amino acids. CDR1 is KGHSH, CDR2 LQKENI, per germline. The CDR3 DNA sequence: TGTGCCAGCTCGTCCGTGAGGACAGAGGCCTACGAGCAGTACTTC. Translation: CASSSVRTEAYEQYF.

V usage is TRBV7-2 and J usage is TRBJ1-2, with D possibly matching TRBD1 (5 bases). Germline CDR1 reads SGHTA; CDR2 reads FQGNSA. V lost 7 bases and J 8 bases, leaving 26 bases between the germline ends. This CDR3 comprises 16 residues. For the CDR3, the DNA is TGTGCCAGCAACCCCGCCGGTGTCAGGGCCATGGGGGGCTACACCTTC. Its translation: CASNPAGVRAMGGYTF.

This chain joins TRBV5-4 and TRBJ1-1, with 7 bases that match TRBD1. The V and J ends lost 3 bases and 3 bases, in that order; junction bases with no gene match: 8. The CDR3 has 15 residues. Germline V lookup: CDR1 SGHNT, CDR2 YYREEE (reference sequence). The CDR3 nucleotides are TGTGCCAGCAGCTCTGGACAGGCGGGGGACACTGAAGCTTTCTTT. Its protein is CASSSGQAGDTEAFF.

This chain uses TRBV6-5 with TRBJ2-3, with D possibly matching TRBD1 (5 bases). This CDR3 is 15 amino acids long. Deletions cut 3 bases from V and 0 bases from J, with 10 bases between. Germline V gene data show CDR1 as MNHEY and CDR2 as SVGAGI. The CDR3 nucleotides read TGTGCCAGCAGTTATTCCGGACACAGCACAGATACGCAGTATTTT. This translates into CASSYSGHSTDTQYF.

This clone was observed once. V and J are TRBV27 and TRBJ1-5; D remains unclear. This CDR3 contains 15 residues. Trimming took off 5 bases at V and 0 bases at J, with 11 bases between the two ends. The germline gives CDR1 MNHEY, CDR2 SMNVEV (reference sequence). The CDR3 protein is CASSLQASSNQPQHF. The CDR3 DNA reads as TGTGCCAGCAGTCTCCAAGCAAGTAGCAATCAGCCCCAGCATTTT.

The chain uses TRBV6-1 and TRBJ1-3, with a possible D match to TRBD1 (6 bases). Germline V gene lookup returns CDR1 MNHNS and CDR2 SASEGT. The V gene lost 6 bases and the J gene lost 8 bases, with 17 bases spanning the gap. The length of the CDR3 is 14 residues. The CDR3 reads CASRSSGGFDTIYF. The CDR3 nucleotides are TGTGCCAGCAGGAGCTCCGGGGGCTTCGACACCATATATTTT.

The chain recombines TRBV19 with TRBJ2-5; 9 nucleotides line up with TRBD1. The J call is in doubt because the DNA end fits TRBJ2-7 better. The CDR3 contains 14 residues. Germline V gives CDR1 LNHDA, CDR2 SQIVND (reference sequence). This chain's CDR3 is CASSGNRGHHEQYF. In nucleotides, the CDR3 is TGTGCCAGTAGTGGGAACAGGGGGCACCACGAGCAGTACTTC.

The chain recombines TRBV28 with TRBJ1-5, with D perhaps TRBD1 (5 bases). In germline, CDR1 is MDHEN, CDR2 SYDVKM. The CDR3 is 15 residues long. Trimming left V 7 bases short and J 4 bases short, with 17 bases between. The CDR3 is CASNPGTVRNQPQHF. The CDR3 DNA reads as TGTGCCAGCAACCCCGGGACTGTGAGGAATCAGCCCCAGCATTTT.

This clone came up once. The genes are TRBV5-1 and TRBJ2-3; D possibly corresponds to TRBD1 (6 bases). The V gene's germline CDR1 is SGHRS and CDR2 YFSETQ. This CDR3 has 15 residues. Trimming took off 2 bases at V and 5 bases at J, with 15 bases between the two ends. DNA of the CDR3: TGCGCCAGCAGCTTAACAGGGTCTCGGGGAGATACGCAGTATTTT. This gives the protein CASSLTGSRGDTQYF.

The rearrangement joins TRBV10-3 to TRBJ2-7; 11 nucleotides align to TRBD1. The CDR3 covers 15 residues. CDR1 is ENHRY and CDR2 is SYGVKD in the germline V gene. Trimming at V came to 6 bases and at J to 6 bases, leaving 10 bases not matched to a gene. CDR3 in DNA: TGTGCCATCAGCGATTCCGGGACAGGGGGTTTCGAGCAGTACTTC. As protein: CAISDSGTGGFEQYF.

The chain recombines TRBV15 with TRBJ2-1; the D call may be TRBD1 or TRBD2 (5 bases each). The CDR3 totals 13 residues. Germline lookup yields CDR1 LNHNV and CDR2 YYDKDF (reference sequence). V was pared by 0 bases and J by 9 bases, with 9 bases between. The CDR3 bases are TGTGCCACCAGCAGAGATCGGGGCCTTGAGCAGTTCTTC. This sequence encodes CATSRDRGLEQFF. Full variable domain (outside the CDR3, taken from reference TRBV15 and TRBJ2-1): DAMVIQNPRYQVTQFGKPVTLSCSQTLNHNVMYWYQQKSSQAPKLLFHYYDKDFNNEADTPDNFQSRRPNTSFCFLDIRSPGLGDTAMYLCATSRDRGLEQFFGPGTRLTVL.

This clone has a handful of counts. The DNA of the CDR3 is TGTGCCAGCAGCGACCCCTATCGCAAGACAGGGTTCAATGAGCAGTTCTTC. Its protein is CASSDPYRKTGFNEQFF. V is TRBV7-9 and J is TRBJ2-1; 7 bases fit TRBD1. The CDR3 extends over 17 amino acids. Germline CDR1 is SEHNR and CDR2 is FQNEAQ (reference sequence). Trimming cost V 5 bases and J 6 bases; bases outside gene matches: 16.

The chain couples TRBV19 to TRBJ2-1; D gene ambiguous. V was shortened by 4 bases and J by 3 bases, with 10 bases between the two germline ends. The CDR3 has 14 residues. Germline CDR1 LNHDA, CDR2 SQIVND (reference sequence). CDR3 sequence (DNA): TGTGCCAGTAGTACATCGCGCAGCTACAATGAGCAGTTCTTC. It specifies CASSTSRSYNEQFF. The entire variable domain, with the rest obtained from reference TRBV19 and TRBJ2-1, is as follows: DGGITQSPKYLFRKEGQNVTLSCEQNLNHDAMYWYRQDPGQGLRLIYYSQIVNDFQKGDIAEGYSVSREKKESFPLTVTSAQKNPTAFYLCASSTSRSYNEQFFGPGTRLTVL.

This chain uses TRBV9 with TRBJ2-2, with 8 bases that match TRBD2. This CDR3 spans 16 amino acids. The ends lost 2 bases at V and 5 bases at J; junction bases unmatched: 8. Germline CDR1 and CDR2: SGDLS and YYNGEE. CDR3 in amino acids: CASSVSAGAGTGELFF. The CDR3 DNA follows: TGTGCCAGCAGCGTTTCAGCGGGGGCGGGGACCGGGGAGCTGTTTTTT.